These T cell receptor beta chains were read from a single sample in a study of shared T cell receptors in the human thymus. Sequenced by immunoSEQ multiplex PCR; TCRdb stores in-frame clones only, minus some. The sample includes approximately 730,000 clones, 75% to 90% of them seen just once. This sample also appeared in a second study, on human thymus T cells.

Input material: thymocytes. Every receptor here comes from a girl under two years old with a congenital heart defect. Each CDR3 is given with its conserved first and last residue. Fields, in order: V gene, D gene, clone size, J gene, CDR3 protein, CDR3 DNA. The D gene is left open where the match is weak. A row's size may be missing; if present it is once, few, many or a size class.

>TRBV18|-|-|TRBJ1-2
CASSPKGRDYGYTF
TGTGCCAGCTCACCCAAGGGGAGGGACTATGGCTACACCTTC
>TRBV19|TRBD2|-|TRBJ2-2
CASSMGPSGGRNTGELFF
TGTGCCAGTAGTATGGGACCTAGCGGGGGCCGAAACACCGGGGAGCTGTTTTTT
>TRBV6-5|-|-|TRBJ2-3
CASSLSDTQYF
TGTGCCAGCAGTCTCTCCGATACGCAGTATTTT
>TRBV5-6|-|-|TRBJ1-3
CASSLGGNTIYF
TGTGCCAGCAGCCTCGGGGGAAACACCATATATTTT
>TRBV7-2|-|-|TRBJ1-6
CASSDSAVLPSSYNSPLHF
TGTGCCAGCAGCGACTCGGCAGTGTTACCGAGCTCCTATAATTCACCCCTCCACTTT
>TRBV4-1|-|-|TRBJ2-5
CASSQRPLGGDRIGSQYF
TGCGCCAGCAGCCAAAGGCCTCTAGGGGGGGATCGGATCGGGTCCCAGTACTTC
>TRBV7-9|-|-|TRBJ1-4
CASSRDMGNEKLFF
TGTGCCAGCAGCCGAGACATGGGTAATGAAAAACTGTTTTTT
>TRBV19|-|-|TRBJ1-2
CASSIPPGGIHYGYTF
TGTGCCAGTAGTATCCCTCCGGGAGGGATCCACTATGGCTACACCTTC
>TRBV18|-|-|TRBJ1-2
CASSPPRERNTRGYTF
TGTGCCAGCTCACCACCGCGTGAGCGCAACACCCGTGGCTACACCTTC
>TRBV19|TRBD1|once|TRBJ1-3
CASRGRQGQSSGNTIYF
TGTGCCAGTAGGGGTAGACAGGGGCAGAGCTCTGGAAACACCATATATTTT
>TRBV27|TRBD1|-|TRBJ1-1
CASRRVLERTKTGWNTEAFF
TGTGCCAGCAGAAGGGTTTTGGAAAGGACGAAGACAGGGTGGAACACTGAAGCTTTCTTT
>TRBV6-5|-|once|TRBJ1-4
CASSRSPPGEKLFF
TGTGCCAGCAGTCGTTCACCACCAGGGGAAAAACTGTTTTTT
>TRBV18|TRBD1|-|TRBJ1-1
CASSLIRGPTEAFF
TGTGCCAGCTCACTGATCAGGGGGCCGACTGAAGCTTTCTTT
>TRBV28|-|-|TRBJ2-2
CASSRRRVRTGELFF
TGTGCCAGCAGCCGGAGGAGGGTTCGGACCGGGGAGCTGTTTTTT
>TRBV13|TRBD1|-|TRBJ1-3
CASSEDRGLDTIYF
TGTGCCAGCAGCGAGGACAGGGGGCTTGACACCATATATTTT
>TRBV7-9|TRBD2|few|TRBJ2-7
CASSHERAGAYEQYF
TGTGCCAGCAGCCATGAACGAGCGGGGGCCTACGAGCAGTACTTC
>TRBV28|TRBD2|-|TRBJ2-7
CASSPHSSGGTNEACEQYF
TGTGCCAGCAGTCCCCACAGTAGCGGGGGGACGAACGAAGCTTGCGAGCAGTACTTC
>TRBV19|TRBD1|-|TRBJ2-3
CASSIGDRDIPDTQYF
TGTGCCAGTAGTATAGGGGACAGGGATATTCCAGATACGCAGTATTTT
>TRBV4-3|-|-|TRBJ1-2
CASSQAAGVCGYTF
TGCGCCAGCAGCCAAGCGGCGGGGGTCTGTGGCTACACCTTC
>TRBV6-5|TRBD1|once|TRBJ1-1
CASSYSGQSNTEAFF
TGTGCCAGCAGTTACTCGGGACAGTCGAACACTGAAGCTTTCTTT
>TRBV27|TRBD1|once|TRBJ1-1
CASSLFGRQGLEAFF
TGTGCCAGCAGTTTGTTCGGGCGACAGGGTCTTGAAGCTTTCTTT
>TRBV10-1|-|-|TRBJ2-2
CASSESNIRGELFF
TGCGCCAGCAGTGAGTCGAACATTCGAGGGGAGCTGTTTTTT
>TRBV28|-|-|TRBJ1-6
CASSFVEGGAYNSPLHF
TGTGCCAGCAGTTTCGTTGAAGGGGGGGCCTATAATTCACCCCTCCACTTT